In its sample, the clone carrying this T cell receptor beta chain was seen once. These data are taken from a study of blood T cell repertoires in COVID-19. Per the study methods: Researchers report that nucleated cell counts were estimated from reference gene primer amplification. The data were produced by immunoSEQ multiplex PCR, yet TCRdb's version contains in-frame clones alone and is incomplete. V and J calls and clone size follow that table, whereas D and trimming were derived from the DNA. The sample shows tens of thousands of clones, approximately 90% of them seen only once. Per the germline V gene, CDR1 is SGHRS and CDR2 is YFSETQ. Unmatched junction bases numbered 5, after V lost 4 bases and J lost 3 bases. The CDR3 length is 14 residues.

The chain is built from TRBV5-1 and TRBJ2-7, with 9 bases aligning to TRBD1. Sequencing used peripheral blood. This sequence was found in a human donor in a cohort sampled during active COVID-19. CDR3 DNA sequence: TGCGCCAGCAGCCGTCAGACAGGGGGCTACGAGCAGTACTTC. Translating it yields CASSRQTGGYEQYF.